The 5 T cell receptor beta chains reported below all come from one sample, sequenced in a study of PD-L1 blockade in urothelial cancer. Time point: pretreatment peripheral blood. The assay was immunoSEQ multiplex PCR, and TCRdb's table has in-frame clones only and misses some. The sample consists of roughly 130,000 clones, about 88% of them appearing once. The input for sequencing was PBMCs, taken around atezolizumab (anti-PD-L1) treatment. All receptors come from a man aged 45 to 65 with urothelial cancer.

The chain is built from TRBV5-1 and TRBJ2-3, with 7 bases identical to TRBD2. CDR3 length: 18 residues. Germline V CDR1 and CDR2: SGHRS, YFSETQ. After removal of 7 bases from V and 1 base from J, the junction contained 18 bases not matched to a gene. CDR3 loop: CASAILAVTPRGTDTQYF. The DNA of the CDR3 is TGCGCCAGCGCCATTCTAGCGGTCACACCACGGGGCACAGATACGCAGTATTTT.

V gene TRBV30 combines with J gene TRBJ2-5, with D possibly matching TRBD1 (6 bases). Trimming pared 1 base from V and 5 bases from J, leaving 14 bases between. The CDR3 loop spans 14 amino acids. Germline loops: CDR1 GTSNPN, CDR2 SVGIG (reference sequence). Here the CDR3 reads CAWSGLTGRETQYF. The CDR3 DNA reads TGTGCCTGGAGTGGCCTTACAGGGCGGGAGACCCAGTACTTC.

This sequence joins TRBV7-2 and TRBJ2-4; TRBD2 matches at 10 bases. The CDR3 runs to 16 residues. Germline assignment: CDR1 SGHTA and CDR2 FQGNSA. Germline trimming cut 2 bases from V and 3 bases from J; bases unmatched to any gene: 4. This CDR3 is CASSLLAGVVKNIQYF. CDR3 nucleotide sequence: TGTGCCAGCAGCTTACTAGCGGGAGTCGTCAAAAACATTCAGTACTTC.

The CDR3 region is CNWAGSTDTQYF. The CDR3 bases are TGTAACTGGGCGGGTAGCACAGATACGCAGTATTTT. The J gene is TRBJ2-3, the V gene TRBV5-4, with D perhaps matching TRBD2 (5 bases). Germline assignment: CDR1 SGHNT and CDR2 YYREEE (reference sequence). This CDR3 comprises 12 residues.

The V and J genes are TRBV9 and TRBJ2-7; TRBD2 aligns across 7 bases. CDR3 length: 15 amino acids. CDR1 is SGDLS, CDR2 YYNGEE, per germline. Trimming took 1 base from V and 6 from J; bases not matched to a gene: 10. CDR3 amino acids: CASSVTIGLVSEQYF. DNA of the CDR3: TGTGCCAGCAGCGTAACCATAGGACTAGTCTCCGAGCAGTACTTC.